These T cell receptor beta chains were read from a single sample in a study of cytomegalovirus exposure and HLA in healthy donors. The repertoire was sequenced with immunoSEQ multiplex PCR; TCRdb's copy has only in-frame clones and lacks some. The data show roughly 150,000 clones, around 77% seen once. Sequencing used PBMCs. These receptors were taken from a woman aged 40 to 50 in good health and CMV-seronegative. Both conserved end residues are part of each CDR3. Each record gives: J gene, V gene, CDR3 protein.

J gene: TRBJ2-7
V gene: TRBV10-1
CDR3 protein: CASSEIILSYEQYF

J gene: TRBJ2-5
V gene: TRBV7-9
CDR3 protein: CASSFPPGRETQYF

J gene: TRBJ2-7
V gene: TRBV5-1
CDR3 protein: CASSNFLDEQYF

J gene: TRBJ1-5
V gene: TRBV2
CDR3 protein: CASSSDIYNQPQHF

J gene: TRBJ2-7
V gene: TRBV7-9
CDR3 protein: CASSFGQGSYEQYF

J gene: TRBJ2-2
V gene: TRBV30
CDR3 protein: CAWRRLAGRRELFF

J gene: TRBJ2-7
V gene: TRBV11-3
CDR3 protein: CASSGGLPQYF

J gene: TRBJ2-3
V gene: TRBV29-1
CDR3 protein: CSVAGGRAGDTQYF

J gene: TRBJ1-2
V gene: TRBV5-1
CDR3 protein: CASSLRPAGDGYTF

J gene: TRBJ2-5
V gene: TRBV28
CDR3 protein: CASSSLGLAGIGETQYF

J gene: TRBJ2-3
V gene: TRBV30
CDR3 protein: CALGQTTDTQYF

J gene: TRBJ1-2
V gene: TRBV18
CDR3 protein: CASSPQEVQDLGGYTF

J gene: TRBJ1-3
V gene: TRBV14
CDR3 protein: CASSRDRGNTIYF

J gene: TRBJ2-1
V gene: TRBV30
CDR3 protein: CAWSPSGRGWEQFF

J gene: TRBJ2-5
V gene: TRBV19
CDR3 protein: CASSLGTSGRSQETQYF

J gene: TRBJ2-3
V gene: TRBV5-6
CDR3 protein: CASSLDAPGADTQYF

J gene: TRBJ2-7
V gene: TRBV29-1
CDR3 protein: CSVSRDSPYEQYF

J gene: TRBJ2-7
V gene: TRBV28
CDR3 protein: CASSPPRGGQYF

J gene: TRBJ2-7
V gene: TRBV7-9
CDR3 protein: CASSLTDRASYEQYF

J gene: TRBJ1-3
V gene: TRBV19
CDR3 protein: CASSISQGVSPIYSGNTIYF

J gene: TRBJ1-5
V gene: TRBV27
CDR3 protein: CASSFTRGFRDQPQHF

J gene: TRBJ1-1
V gene: TRBV27
CDR3 protein: CASSQLPGQRNTEAFF

J gene: TRBJ1-5
V gene: TRBV28
CDR3 protein: CASSSRDSVTQPQHF

J gene: TRBJ2-2
V gene: TRBV11-2
CDR3 protein: CASSPGSLELFF

J gene: TRBJ2-3
V gene: TRBV29-1
CDR3 protein: CSVPSSGRAGDTQYF

J gene: TRBJ1-2
V gene: TRBV11-3
CDR3 protein: CASSPSWGEGYTF

J gene: TRBJ1-2
V gene: TRBV5-6
CDR3 protein: CASSPDRGYGYTF

J gene: TRBJ1-3
V gene: TRBV14
CDR3 protein: CASSQGQGAGNTIYF

J gene: TRBJ1-3
V gene: TRBV28
CDR3 protein: CASSLLGKGGDKVSGNTIYF

J gene: TRBJ2-5
V gene: TRBV28
CDR3 protein: CASSLTGSRETQYF

J gene: TRBJ2-5
V gene: TRBV11-2
CDR3 protein: CASSLTSGSQETQYF

J gene: TRBJ2-7
V gene: TRBV27
CDR3 protein: CASSLVSGLGYEQYF

J gene: TRBJ2-3
V gene: TRBV11-2
CDR3 protein: CASTTVVGTMNTQYF

J gene: TRBJ1-4
V gene: TRBV6-1
CDR3 protein: CASKGRDYEKLFF

J gene: TRBJ2-3
V gene: TRBV7-9
CDR3 protein: CASSLLSGRAGGDTQYF

J gene: TRBJ2-1
V gene: TRBV7-9
CDR3 protein: CASSPGDGREKNNEQFF

J gene: TRBJ2-7
V gene: TRBV7-2
CDR3 protein: CASSLGEAGATYEQYF

J gene: TRBJ2-2
V gene: TRBV7-9
CDR3 protein: CASSYWGLSDTGELFF

J gene: TRBJ1-1
V gene: TRBV7-8
CDR3 protein: CASSLLGGGNTEAFF

J gene: TRBJ1-5
V gene: TRBV7-6
CDR3 protein: CASSPAGGNQPQHF

J gene: TRBJ1-3
V gene: TRBV30
CDR3 protein: CAWRGGSGNTIYF

J gene: TRBJ2-5
V gene: TRBV18
CDR3 protein: CASSPRGGETQYF

J gene: TRBJ1-2
V gene: TRBV2
CDR3 protein: CASSELSAGGYGYTF

J gene: TRBJ2-1
V gene: TRBV11-1
CDR3 protein: CASSLDSGGGEFF

J gene: TRBJ1-4
V gene: TRBV29-1
CDR3 protein: CSAQRARGEKLFF

J gene: TRBJ1-1
V gene: TRBV10-3
CDR3 protein: CAISGGTGFEAFF

J gene: TRBJ2-3
V gene: TRBV5-1
CDR3 protein: CASSPPGTSTDTQYF

J gene: TRBJ2-7
V gene: TRBV7-8
CDR3 protein: CASSRGGFSYEQYF

J gene: TRBJ1-1
V gene: TRBV2
CDR3 protein: CASIAENTEAFF

J gene: TRBJ1-2
V gene: TRBV19
CDR3 protein: CATATTGKGYTF

J gene: TRBJ2-2
V gene: TRBV28
CDR3 protein: CASSLGQGRTGELFF

J gene: TRBJ1-2
V gene: TRBV9
CDR3 protein: CASSGRVADYGYTF

J gene: TRBJ2-1
V gene: TRBV6-5
CDR3 protein: CASSYRRDSRFQFF

J gene: TRBJ1-5
V gene: TRBV14
CDR3 protein: CASSRGLGQPQHF

J gene: TRBJ1-2
V gene: TRBV6-1
CDR3 protein: CASSPGGAVVYGYTF

J gene: TRBJ1-4
V gene: TRBV2
CDR3 protein: CASSPDRGNEKLFF

J gene: TRBJ2-2
V gene: TRBV5-1
CDR3 protein: CASRSGTGDTGELFF